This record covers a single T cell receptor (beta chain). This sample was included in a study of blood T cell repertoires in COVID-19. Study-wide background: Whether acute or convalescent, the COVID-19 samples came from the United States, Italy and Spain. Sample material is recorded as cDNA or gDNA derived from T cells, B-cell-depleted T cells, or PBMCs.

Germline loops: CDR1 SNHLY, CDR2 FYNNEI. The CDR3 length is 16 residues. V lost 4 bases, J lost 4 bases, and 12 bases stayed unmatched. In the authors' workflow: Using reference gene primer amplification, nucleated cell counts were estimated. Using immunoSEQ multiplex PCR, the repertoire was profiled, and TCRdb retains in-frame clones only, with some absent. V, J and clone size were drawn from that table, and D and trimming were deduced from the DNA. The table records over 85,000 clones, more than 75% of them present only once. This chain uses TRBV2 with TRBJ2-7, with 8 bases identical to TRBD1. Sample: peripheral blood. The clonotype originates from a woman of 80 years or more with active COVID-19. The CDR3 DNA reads TGTGCCAGCAGTGGCCTGCGTGGGACAGGACATTACGAGCAGTACTTC. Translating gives CASSGLRGTGHYEQYF.